The entry that follows covers one T cell receptor beta chain sequence. Germline V gene sequence: CDR1 KGHSH, CDR2 LQKENI. The CDR3 covers 14 residues. Trimming cost V 2 bases and J 7 bases, with 9 bases left between them. The table came from immunoSEQ multiplex PCR; TCRdb's copy has only in-frame clones and leaves some out. The repertoire holds roughly 390,000 clones, approximately 89% seen once, with 10% in the top ten. The data were obtained in a study of blood T cell repertoires in COVID-19. The sample taken for sequencing was peripheral blood. J is TRBJ1-6 and V is TRBV18, with D possibly TRBD1 on 5 matching bases. The sequence was obtained from a woman in her 30s with COVID-19, enrolled during active disease. The CDR3, as DNA: TGTGCCAGCTCACCAGGTGCAGGGAATTCACCCCTCCACTTT. Translated, it gives CASSPGAGNSPLHF.